This entry is about one T cell receptor (beta chain). This record comes from a study of blood T cell repertoires in COVID-19. Study in general: The samples span acute and convalescent COVID-19 from the United States, Italy and Spain.

The CDR3 consists of 15 residues. The germline CDR1 and CDR2 sequences are WNHNN and SYGVQD (reference sequence). The V end lost 0 bases, the J end lost 5 bases, and 13 bases lay between the germline ends. Clones were read by immunoSEQ multiplex PCR, and TCRdb kept only the in-frame ones, dropping some. The repertoire holds some 400,000 clones, around 87% seen once, with under 11% in the top ten. The source material was peripheral blood. This receptor was taken from a woman aged 30 to 39 with COVID-19, enrolled during active disease. The V and J genes are TRBV10-1 and TRBJ2-5; D is possibly TRBD1 (5 bases). CDR3 residues: CASSESRQGGETQYF. CDR3 bases: TGCGCCAGCAGTGAGTCGCGGCAGGGTGGTGAGACCCAGTACTTC.